This T cell receptor beta chain was identified during a study of blood T cell repertoires in COVID-19. Study background: The origin of the acute and convalescent COVID-19 samples was the United States, Italy and Spain. In each case, the material was cDNA or gDNA derived from T cells, B-cell-depleted T cells, or PBMCs.

In the original analysis: Amplification of reference gene primers provided the estimated nucleated cell counts. Assay: immunoSEQ multiplex PCR; the TCRdb copy retains only in-frame clones and omits some. The V and J calls and clone size are taken from that table; D and trimming were inferred from the DNA. In the table there are 200,000 or so clones, around 90% of which are singletons. Followed over time, Seattle patients had been enrolled while infection was active. The source of this sequence is a man aged 25 to 40 with COVID-19, enrolled during active disease. The sequenced material came from peripheral blood.

The chain's CDR3 is CASSYSVRGGTEAFF. In nucleotides, the CDR3 is TGTGCCAGCAGTTACTCGGTCAGGGGAGGGACTGAAGCTTTCTTT. The chain recombines TRBV6-5 with TRBJ1-1; D might be TRBD1 (6 bases). V was pared by 0 bases and J by 5 bases, with 13 bases between. Germline assignment: CDR1 MNHEY and CDR2 SVGAGI. CDR3 length: 15 residues.